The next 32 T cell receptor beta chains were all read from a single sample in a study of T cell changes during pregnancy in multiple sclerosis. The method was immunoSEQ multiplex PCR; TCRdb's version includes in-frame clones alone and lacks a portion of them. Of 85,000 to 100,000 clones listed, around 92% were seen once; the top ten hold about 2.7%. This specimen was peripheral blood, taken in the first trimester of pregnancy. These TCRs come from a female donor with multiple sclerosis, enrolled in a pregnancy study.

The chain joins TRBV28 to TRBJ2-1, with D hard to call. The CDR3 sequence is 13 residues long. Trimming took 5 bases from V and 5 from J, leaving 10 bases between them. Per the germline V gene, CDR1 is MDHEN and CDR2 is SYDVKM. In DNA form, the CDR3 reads TGTGCCAGCAGTACCCCCCCAGACAATGAGCAGTTCTTC. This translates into CASSTPPDNEQFF. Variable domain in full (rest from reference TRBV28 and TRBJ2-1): DVKVTQSSRYLVKRTGEKVFLECVQDMDHENMFWYRQDPGLGLRLIYFSYDVKMKEKGDIPEGYSVSREKKERFSLILESASTNQTSMYLCASSTPPDNEQFFGPGTRLTVL.

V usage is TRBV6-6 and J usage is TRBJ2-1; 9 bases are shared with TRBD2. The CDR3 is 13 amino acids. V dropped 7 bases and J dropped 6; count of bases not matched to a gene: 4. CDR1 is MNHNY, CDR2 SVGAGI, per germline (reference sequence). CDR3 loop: CASTSGMPNEQFF. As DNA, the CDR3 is TGTGCCAGCACTAGCGGGATGCCCAATGAGCAGTTCTTC.

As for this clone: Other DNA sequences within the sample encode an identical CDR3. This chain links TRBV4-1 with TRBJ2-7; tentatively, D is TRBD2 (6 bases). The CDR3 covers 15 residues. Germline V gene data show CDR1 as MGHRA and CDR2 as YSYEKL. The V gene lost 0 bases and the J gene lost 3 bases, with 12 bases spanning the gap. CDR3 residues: CASSQDAGPYYEQYF. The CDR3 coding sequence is TGCGCCAGCAGCCAAGATGCGGGGCCCTACTACGAGCAGTACTTC.

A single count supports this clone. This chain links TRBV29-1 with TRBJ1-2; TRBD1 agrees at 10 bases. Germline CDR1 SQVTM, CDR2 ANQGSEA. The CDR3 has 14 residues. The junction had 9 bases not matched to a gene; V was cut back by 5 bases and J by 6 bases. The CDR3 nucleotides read TGCAGCGTTACTGGCAAGACAGGGGGCCATGGCTACACCTTC. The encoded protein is CSVTGKTGGHGYTF.

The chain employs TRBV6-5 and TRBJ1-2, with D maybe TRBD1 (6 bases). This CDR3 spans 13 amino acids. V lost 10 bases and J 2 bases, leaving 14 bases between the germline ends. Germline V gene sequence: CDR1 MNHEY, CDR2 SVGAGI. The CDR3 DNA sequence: TGTGCCACCAAACCACAGGGAAACTATGGCTACACCTTC. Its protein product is CATKPQGNYGYTF.

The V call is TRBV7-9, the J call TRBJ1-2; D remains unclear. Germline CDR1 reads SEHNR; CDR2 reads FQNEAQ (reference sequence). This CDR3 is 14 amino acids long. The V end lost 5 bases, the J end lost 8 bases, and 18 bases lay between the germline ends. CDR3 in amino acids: CASSPLAALRGYTF. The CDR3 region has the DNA TGTGCCAGCAGCCCCCTAGCTGCCCTACGCGGCTACACCTTC.

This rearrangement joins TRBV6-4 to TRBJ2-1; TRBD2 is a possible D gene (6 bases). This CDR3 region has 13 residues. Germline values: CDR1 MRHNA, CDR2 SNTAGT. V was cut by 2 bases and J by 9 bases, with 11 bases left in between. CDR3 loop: CASSDGEASEQFF. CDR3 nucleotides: TGTGCCAGCAGTGACGGGGAGGCCAGTGAGCAGTTCTTC.

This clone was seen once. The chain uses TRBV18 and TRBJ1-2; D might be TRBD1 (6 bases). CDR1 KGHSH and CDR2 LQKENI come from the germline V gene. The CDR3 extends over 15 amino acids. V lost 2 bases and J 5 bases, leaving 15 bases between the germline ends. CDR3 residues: CASSPLVRTEYGYTF. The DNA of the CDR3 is TGTGCCAGCTCACCATTGGTTCGGACAGAGTATGGCTACACCTTC.

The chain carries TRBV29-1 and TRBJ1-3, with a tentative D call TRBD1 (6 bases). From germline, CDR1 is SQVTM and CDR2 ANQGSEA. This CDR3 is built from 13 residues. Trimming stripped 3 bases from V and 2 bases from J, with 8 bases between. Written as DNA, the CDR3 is TGCAGCGTTGATTCAGGGGCTGGAAACACCATATATTTT. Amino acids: CSVDSGAGNTIYF.

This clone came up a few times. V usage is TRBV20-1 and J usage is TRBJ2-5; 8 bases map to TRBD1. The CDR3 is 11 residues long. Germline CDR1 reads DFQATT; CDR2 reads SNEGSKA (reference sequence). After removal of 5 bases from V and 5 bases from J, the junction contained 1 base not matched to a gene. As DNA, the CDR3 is TGCAGTGCTGACAGGGGTGAGACCCAGTACTTC. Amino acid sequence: CSADRGETQYF.

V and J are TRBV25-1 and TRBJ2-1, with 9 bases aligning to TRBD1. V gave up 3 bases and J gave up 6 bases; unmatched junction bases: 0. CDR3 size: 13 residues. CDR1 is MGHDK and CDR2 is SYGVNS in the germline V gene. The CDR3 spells CASSETGGNEQFF. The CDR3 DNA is TGTGCCAGCAGTGAGACAGGGGGCAATGAGCAGTTCTTC.

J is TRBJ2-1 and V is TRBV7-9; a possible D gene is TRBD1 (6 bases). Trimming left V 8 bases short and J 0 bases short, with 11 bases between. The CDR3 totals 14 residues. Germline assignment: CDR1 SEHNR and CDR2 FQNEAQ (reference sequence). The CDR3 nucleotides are TGTGCCAGCGCAGGGGCAAGCTCCTACAATGAGCAGTTCTTC. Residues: CASAGASSYNEQFF.

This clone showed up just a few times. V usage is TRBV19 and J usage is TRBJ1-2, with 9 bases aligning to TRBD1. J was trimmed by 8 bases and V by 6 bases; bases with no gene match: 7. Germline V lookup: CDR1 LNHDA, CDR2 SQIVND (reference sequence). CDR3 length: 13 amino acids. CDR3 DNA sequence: TGTGCCAGTAGCCAGGACAGGGGAAAAGGCTACACCTTC. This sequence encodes CASSQDRGKGYTF.

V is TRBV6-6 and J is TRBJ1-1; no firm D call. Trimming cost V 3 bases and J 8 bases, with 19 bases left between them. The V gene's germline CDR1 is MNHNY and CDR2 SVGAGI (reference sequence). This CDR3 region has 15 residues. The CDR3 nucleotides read TGTGCCAGCAGTTATCTATATTTTTGCGGGGAAGAAGCTTTCTTT. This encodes CASSYLYFCGEEAFF.

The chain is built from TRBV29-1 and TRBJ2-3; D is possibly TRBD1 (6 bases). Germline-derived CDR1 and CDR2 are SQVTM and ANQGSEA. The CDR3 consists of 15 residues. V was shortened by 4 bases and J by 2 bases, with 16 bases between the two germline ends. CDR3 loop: CSVVGTLATTDTQYF. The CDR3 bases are TGCAGCGTTGTAGGGACACTGGCAACCACAGATACGCAGTATTTT.

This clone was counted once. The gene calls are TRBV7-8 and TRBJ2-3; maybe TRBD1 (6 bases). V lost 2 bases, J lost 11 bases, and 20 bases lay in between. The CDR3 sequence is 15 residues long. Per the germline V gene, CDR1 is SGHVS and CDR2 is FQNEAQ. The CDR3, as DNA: TGTGCCAGCAGCTTAAGGCAGGGGCCCTCCGGTGAGCAGTATTTT. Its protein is CASSLRQGPSGEQYF.

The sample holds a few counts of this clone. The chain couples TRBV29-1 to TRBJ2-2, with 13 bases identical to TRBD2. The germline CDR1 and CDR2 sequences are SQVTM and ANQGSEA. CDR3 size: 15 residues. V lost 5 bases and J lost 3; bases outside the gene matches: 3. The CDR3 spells CSVRTSGSDTGELFF. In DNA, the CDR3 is TGCAGCGTTCGGACTAGCGGGAGCGACACCGGGGAGCTGTTTTTT.

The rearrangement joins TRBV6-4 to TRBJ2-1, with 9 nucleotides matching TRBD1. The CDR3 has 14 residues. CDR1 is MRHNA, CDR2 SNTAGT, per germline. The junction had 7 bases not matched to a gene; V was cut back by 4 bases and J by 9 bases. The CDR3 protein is CASSARGQGGEQFF. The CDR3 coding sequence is TGTGCCAGCAGTGCCAGGGGACAGGGCGGTGAGCAGTTCTTC.

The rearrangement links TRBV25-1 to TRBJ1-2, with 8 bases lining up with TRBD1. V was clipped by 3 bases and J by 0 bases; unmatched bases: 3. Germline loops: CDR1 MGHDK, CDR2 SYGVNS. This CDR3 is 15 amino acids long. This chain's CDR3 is CASSDPGQANYGYTF. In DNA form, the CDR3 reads TGTGCCAGCAGTGACCCGGGACAGGCTAACTATGGCTACACCTTC.

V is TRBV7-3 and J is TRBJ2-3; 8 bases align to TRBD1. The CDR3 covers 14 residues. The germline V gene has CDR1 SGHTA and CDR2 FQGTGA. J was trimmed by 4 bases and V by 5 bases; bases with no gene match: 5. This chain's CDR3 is CASSPAGGADTQYF. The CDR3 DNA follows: TGTGCCAGCAGCCCAGCAGGGGGCGCAGATACGCAGTATTTT.

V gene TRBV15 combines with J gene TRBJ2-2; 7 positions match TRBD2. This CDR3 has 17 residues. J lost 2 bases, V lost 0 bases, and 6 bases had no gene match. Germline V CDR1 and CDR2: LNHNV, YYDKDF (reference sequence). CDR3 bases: TGTGCCACCAGCAGAGATCGGCTAGCGGTAAACACCGGGGAGCTGTTTTTT. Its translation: CATSRDRLAVNTGELFF.

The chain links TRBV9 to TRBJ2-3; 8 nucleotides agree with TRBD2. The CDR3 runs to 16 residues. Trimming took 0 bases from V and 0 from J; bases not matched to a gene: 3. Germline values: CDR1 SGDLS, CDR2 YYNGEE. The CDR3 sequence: CASSVAAGASTDTQYF. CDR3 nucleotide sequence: TGTGCCAGCAGCGTAGCAGCGGGAGCTAGCACAGATACGCAGTATTTT.

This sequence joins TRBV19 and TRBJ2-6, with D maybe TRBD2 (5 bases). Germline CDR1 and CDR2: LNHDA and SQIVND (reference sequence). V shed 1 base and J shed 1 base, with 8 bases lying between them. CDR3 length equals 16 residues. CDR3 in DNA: TGTGCCAGTAGTATAGCGGGGATGTCTGGGGCCAACGTCCTGACTTTC. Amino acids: CASSIAGMSGANVLTF.

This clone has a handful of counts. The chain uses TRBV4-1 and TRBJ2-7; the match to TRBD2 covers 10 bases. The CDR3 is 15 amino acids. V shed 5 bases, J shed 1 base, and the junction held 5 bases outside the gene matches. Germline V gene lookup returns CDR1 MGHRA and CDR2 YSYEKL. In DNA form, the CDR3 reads TGCGCCAGCAGCTTGAAGACTAGCGGGTCCTACGAGCAGTACTTC. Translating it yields CASSLKTSGSYEQYF.

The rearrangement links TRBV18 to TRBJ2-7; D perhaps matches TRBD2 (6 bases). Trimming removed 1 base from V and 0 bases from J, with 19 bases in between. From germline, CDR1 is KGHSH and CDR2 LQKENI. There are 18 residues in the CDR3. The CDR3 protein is CASSPLQGSGVSSYEQYF. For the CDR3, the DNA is TGTGCCAGCTCACCACTTCAGGGTAGCGGCGTTAGCTCCTACGAGCAGTACTTC.

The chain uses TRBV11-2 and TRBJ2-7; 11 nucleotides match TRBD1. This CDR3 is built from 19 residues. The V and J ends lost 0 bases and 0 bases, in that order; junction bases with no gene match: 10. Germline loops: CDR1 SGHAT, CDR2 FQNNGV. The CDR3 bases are TGTGCCAGCAGCTTAGATGGGACAGGGGGTCTCCTTAGCTCCTACGAGCAGTACTTC. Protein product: CASSLDGTGGLLSSYEQYF.

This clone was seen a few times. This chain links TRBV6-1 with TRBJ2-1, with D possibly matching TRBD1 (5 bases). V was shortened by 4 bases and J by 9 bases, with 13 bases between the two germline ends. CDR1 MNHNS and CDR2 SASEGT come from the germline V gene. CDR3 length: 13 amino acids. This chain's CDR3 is CASSGDQGGEQFF. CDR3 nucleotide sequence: TGTGCCAGCAGTGGAGACCAGGGCGGTGAGCAGTTCTTC.

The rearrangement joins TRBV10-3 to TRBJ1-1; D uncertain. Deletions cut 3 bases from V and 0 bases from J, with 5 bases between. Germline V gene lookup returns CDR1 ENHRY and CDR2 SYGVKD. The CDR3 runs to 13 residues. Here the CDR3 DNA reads TGTGCCATCAGTGAAAGCCTGAACACTGAAGCTTTCTTT. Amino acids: CAISESLNTEAFF.

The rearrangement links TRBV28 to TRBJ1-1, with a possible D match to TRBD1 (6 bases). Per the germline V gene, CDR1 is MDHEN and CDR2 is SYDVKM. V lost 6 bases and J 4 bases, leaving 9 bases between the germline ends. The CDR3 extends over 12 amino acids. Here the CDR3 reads CASSSGATEAFF. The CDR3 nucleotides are TGTGCCAGCAGCTCAGGGGCCACTGAAGCTTTCTTT.

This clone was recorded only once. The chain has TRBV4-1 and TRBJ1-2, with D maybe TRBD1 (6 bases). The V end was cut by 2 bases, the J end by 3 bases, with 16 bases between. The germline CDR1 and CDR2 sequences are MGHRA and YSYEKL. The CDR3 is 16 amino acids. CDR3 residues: CASSQTMDRSHYGYTF. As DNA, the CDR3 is TGCGCCAGCAGCCAAACCATGGACAGATCTCACTATGGCTACACCTTC.

As DNA, the CDR3 is TGTGCCAGTAGCCCACTAGCGAGCACCGGGGAGCTGTTTTTT. Amino acid sequence: CASSPLASTGELFF. This chain uses TRBV19 with TRBJ2-2; 7 bases are shared with TRBD2. Germline trimming cut 6 bases from V and 4 bases from J; bases unmatched to any gene: 5. The germline CDR1 and CDR2 sequences are LNHDA and SQIVND (reference sequence). The CDR3 consists of 14 residues.

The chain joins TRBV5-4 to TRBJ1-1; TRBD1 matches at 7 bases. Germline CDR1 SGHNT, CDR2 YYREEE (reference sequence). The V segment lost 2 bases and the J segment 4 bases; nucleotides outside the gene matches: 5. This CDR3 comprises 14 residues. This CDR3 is CASSFQGVRTEAFF. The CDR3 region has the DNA TGTGCCAGCAGCTTTCAGGGGGTGCGCACTGAAGCTTTCTTT.